The following is a TCR beta chain sequence with its context. This specimen comes from a study of blood T cell repertoires in COVID-19. At the level of the study: Donors in the United States, Italy and Spain gave samples during acute or convalescent COVID-19.

TCRdb's copy holds only in-frame clones and misses some; the assay was immunoSEQ multiplex PCR. The sample contains some 57,000 clones, approximately 80% of which appear only once. Germline CDR1 MNHEY, CDR2 SVGEGT. The CDR3 has 15 amino acids. V was clipped by 4 bases and J by 5 bases; unmatched bases: 4. The V gene is TRBV6-2 or TRBV6-3, the J gene TRBJ2-1; TRBD1 agrees at 11 bases. Specimen: peripheral blood. The clonotype originates from a man older than 75 with COVID-19, enrolled during active disease. CDR3 sequence: CASSFRDRGNNEQFF. As DNA, the CDR3 is TGTGCCAGCAGTTTCAGGGACAGGGGGAACAATGAGCAGTTCTTC.